The 25 T cell receptor beta chains listed next were all sequenced from one sample in a study of blood T cell repertoires in COVID-19. Sequencing used immunoSEQ multiplex PCR; TCRdb keeps in-frame clones, though not all of them. The data show 100,000 or so clones, 80% to 95% seen once. Sequenced material: peripheral blood. The receptors originated from a human donor with active COVID-19. The donor label of this sample is uncertain.

The genes are TRBV4-1 and TRBJ2-6, with D possibly matching TRBD1 (5 bases). Germline V gene sequence: CDR1 MGHRA, CDR2 YSYEKL. The V gene lost 1 base and the J gene lost 3 bases, with 13 bases spanning the gap. The CDR3 extends over 17 amino acids. CDR3 DNA: TGCGCCAGCAGCCAAGGTCAGGGTGATTATGGGGCCAACGTCCTGACTTTC. Amino acid sequence: CASSQGQGDYGANVLTF.

This clone appeared a single time. The chain links TRBV5-1 to TRBJ2-7; D is uncertain. The V gene's germline CDR1 is SGHRS and CDR2 YFSETQ. The CDR3 sequence is 13 residues long. Trimming shortened V by 0 bases and J by 6 bases, and 10 bases separated the two germline ends. As DNA, the CDR3 is TGCGCCAGCAGCTTGGCTCTAGAACGCGAGCAGTACTTC. Its protein is CASSLALEREQYF.

Here the CDR3 DNA reads TGTGCCAGTAGTATAGCGCCGGCAGGGGGGTACGAGCAGTACTTC. This encodes CASSIAPAGGYEQYF. The chain recombines TRBV19 with TRBJ2-7; D is perhaps TRBD1 (7 bases). Germline loops: CDR1 LNHDA, CDR2 SQIVND (reference sequence). The V gene lost 1 base and the J gene lost 4 bases, with 14 bases spanning the gap. The CDR3 sequence is 15 residues long.

The rearrangement links TRBV24-1 to TRBJ2-7; 7 nucleotides line up with TRBD1. CDR1 is KGHDR, CDR2 SFDVKD, per germline. This CDR3 contains 15 residues. V gave up 3 bases and J gave up 0 bases; unmatched junction bases: 4. CDR3 coding DNA: TGTGCCACCAGTGATGCAAGGGGGCGCTCCTACGAGCAGTACTTC. Translating it yields CATSDARGRSYEQYF.

The chain employs TRBV7-6 and TRBJ2-1; 8 nucleotides line up with TRBD1. The CDR3 runs to 17 residues. The germline V gene encodes CDR1 SGHVS and CDR2 FNYEAQ. The junction had 9 bases not matched to a gene; V was cut back by 5 bases and J by 0 bases. The CDR3 DNA follows: TGTGCCAGCAGCCCCGGACAGGGCGTTTCCTCCTACAATGAGCAGTTCTTC. This codes for CASSPGQGVSSYNEQFF.

This clone was found a few times. The rearrangement links TRBV7-9 to TRBJ2-1, with TRBD2 identical over 11 bases. V shed 6 bases, J shed 4 bases, and the junction held 5 bases outside the gene matches. CDR1 is SEHNR, CDR2 FQNEAQ, per germline (reference sequence). The CDR3 is 15 residues long. The CDR3 spells CASSDRLAGYNEQFF. The CDR3 DNA reads as TGTGCCAGCAGTGACAGACTAGCGGGGTACAATGAGCAGTTCTTC.

This clone was seen just once. The chain recombines TRBV6-1 with TRBJ2-1; D perhaps matches TRBD1 (7 bases). CDR3 length: 16 residues. V lost 1 base, J lost 5 bases, and 15 bases lay in between. The germline gives CDR1 MNHNS, CDR2 SASEGT. The CDR3 DNA reads as TGTGCCAGCAGTGAAGTCTCAGGGGGGTACAACAATGAGCAGTTCTTC. Residues: CASSEVSGGYNNEQFF.

V is TRBV4-1 and J is TRBJ1-1; D is uncertain. The CDR3 is made up of 16 amino acids. V lost 0 bases to trimming and J lost 5 bases, with 16 bases between them. Germline CDR1 and CDR2: MGHRA and YSYEKL. The DNA for the CDR3 is TGCGCCAGCAGCCAAGACCCCCCCGGCGGGGATACTGAAGCTTTCTTT. Protein sequence: CASSQDPPGGDTEAFF.

This clone was seen a single time. The chain joins TRBV5-3 to TRBJ1-5; TRBD1 aligns across 8 bases. TRBV5-3 is annotated as an ORF whose role is uncertain. With V trimmed by 3 bases and J by 6 bases, 5 bases remained unmatched. This CDR3 comprises 14 residues. DNA for the CDR3: TGTGCCAGAAGCTCAAACAGGGGGAGTCAGCCCCAGCATTTT. Protein product: CARSSNRGSQPQHF.

The rearrangement joins TRBV10-1 to TRBJ2-5; D unresolved. Germline assignment: CDR1 WNHNN and CDR2 SYGVQD (reference sequence). The CDR3 has 13 amino acids. Trimming shortened V by 7 bases and J by 4 bases, and 13 bases separated the two germline ends. The CDR3 reads CASNTRLGETQYF. The CDR3 DNA reads as TGCGCCAGCAACACCAGGTTGGGAGAGACCCAGTACTTC.

The genes are TRBV28 and TRBJ1-6, with TRBD1 identical over 11 bases. The CDR3 loop spans 17 amino acids. Per the germline V gene, CDR1 is MDHEN and CDR2 is SYDVKM. J lost 2 bases, V lost 0 bases, and 0 bases had no gene match. Here the CDR3 reads CASSLWDRGPYNSPLHF. CDR3 bases: TGTGCCAGCAGTTTATGGGACAGGGGGCCCTATAATTCACCCCTCCACTTT.

This clone appeared a single time. This chain connects TRBV9 to TRBJ1-4; D gene uncertain. The CDR3 length is 16 residues. In germline, CDR1 is SGDLS, CDR2 YYNGEE. V lost 0 bases and J 1 base, leaving 10 bases between the germline ends. CDR3: CASSVATRGTNEKLFF. The CDR3, as DNA: TGTGCCAGCAGCGTAGCTACACGGGGAACTAATGAAAAACTGTTTTTT.

The chain links TRBV9 to TRBJ2-1; TRBD2 matches at 13 bases. The CDR3 has 15 residues. The ends lost 0 bases at V and 9 bases at J; junction bases unmatched: 3. Germline V gene lookup returns CDR1 SGDLS and CDR2 YYNGEE. CDR3 nucleotides: TGTGCCAGCAGCGTAGGGACTAGCGGGGGTGCTGAGCAGTTCTTC. It specifies CASSVGTSGGAEQFF.

This clone occurred once. The V call is TRBV4-2, the J call TRBJ1-1, with TRBD1 identical over 7 bases. Unmatched junction bases numbered 8, after V lost 0 bases and J lost 1 base. The CDR3 totals 17 residues. Looked up from germline, CDR1 is LGHNA and CDR2 is YNFKEQ. The DNA of the CDR3 is TGTGCCAGCAGCCAAGAAGAGGAACCAGGGGGGAACACTGAAGCTTTCTTT. Translated: CASSQEEEPGGNTEAFF.

Of note for this clone: One end of the junction varies from germline; a read error may be responsible. The rearrangement joins TRBV5-1 to TRBJ2-2, with TRBD2 matching over 7 bases. This CDR3 comprises 15 residues. Per germline, CDR1 SGHRS and CDR2 YFSETQ. The CDR3 DNA is TGCGCCAGCAGCGATACTAGCGCGAAAACCGGGGAGCTGTTTTTT. Its translation is CASSDTSAKTGELFF.

J is TRBJ2-5 and V is TRBV10-3, with 7 positions matching TRBD1. This CDR3 is built from 14 residues. CDR1 and CDR2 from the germline V gene are ENHRY and SYGVKD. Trimming took 6 bases from V and 3 from J; bases not matched to a gene: 7. CDR3 nucleotides: TGTGCCATCAGGCCCGGAACAGGGGAAGAGACCCAGTACTTC. Its protein is CAIRPGTGEETQYF.

This clone was found once. The V and J genes are TRBV3-1 (or the pseudogene TRBV3-2) and TRBJ2-7; 8 nucleotides agree with TRBD2. This CDR3 has 15 residues. Losses at the gene ends were 0 bases for V and 2 bases for J; bases not matched to a gene: 3. Germline loops: CDR1 LGHDT, CDR2 YNNKEL (reference sequence). CDR3: CASSQEPSGPYEQYF. The CDR3 region has the DNA TGTGCCAGCAGCCAAGAACCTAGCGGGCCCTACGAGCAGTACTTC.

The rearrangement uses TRBV4-3 and TRBJ2-3; D is possibly TRBD1 (5 bases). Per germline, CDR1 LGHNA and CDR2 YSLEER. Trimming cost V 6 bases and J 6 bases, with 13 bases left between them. This CDR3 comprises 13 residues. The CDR3 sequence is CASSRGIADTQYF. The CDR3, as DNA: TGCGCCAGCAGTAGGGGTATCGCTGATACGCAGTATTTT.

V usage is TRBV5-5 and J usage is TRBJ2-3, with TRBD2 matching over 13 bases. This CDR3 has 18 residues. The germline V gene has CDR1 SGHKS and CDR2 YYEKEE (reference sequence). With V trimmed by 0 bases and J by 3 bases, 7 bases remained unmatched. The CDR3 region has the DNA TGTGCCAGCAGCTTGGTACTAGCGGGGGGGCTAAGAACAGATACGCAGTATTTT. Protein: CASSLVLAGGLRTDTQYF. The full variable domain, its missing parts supplied by reference TRBV5-5 and TRBJ2-3, is DAGVTQSPTHLIKTRGQQVTLRCSPISGHKSVSWYQQVLGQGPQFIFQYYEKEERGRGNFPDRFSARQFPNYSSELNVNALLLGDSALYLCASSLVLAGGLRTDTQYFGPGTRLTVL.

The chain links TRBV5-6 to TRBJ2-2; D perhaps matches TRBD1 (6 bases). The germline V and J ends were trimmed by 4 bases and 8 bases, with 21 bases remaining between them. The germline V gene has CDR1 SGHDT and CDR2 YYEEEE. This CDR3 comprises 16 residues. The CDR3 coding sequence is TGTGCCAGCAGCACCCGGGACATGGTTTTGTGGGGGGAGCTGTTTTTT. This codes for CASSTRDMVLWGELFF.

A single count supports this clone. The chain employs TRBV19 and TRBJ1-5; D gene unclear. CDR3 length equals 12 residues. The germline gives CDR1 LNHDA, CDR2 SQIVND (reference sequence). V lost 2 bases and J lost 5, with 4 bases in between. The CDR3 spells CASSISDQPQHF. The CDR3 DNA sequence: TGTGCCAGTAGTATATCGGATCAGCCCCAGCATTTT.

V usage is TRBV7-8 and J usage is TRBJ2-1; 12 bases are a match to TRBD2. Germline loops: CDR1 SGHVS, CDR2 FQNEAQ. There are 16 residues in the CDR3. V dropped 3 bases and J dropped 4; count of bases not matched to a gene: 4. Here the CDR3 DNA reads TGTGCCAGCAGCTTGGACGGGACTAGCGGGTACAATGAGCAGTTCTTC. As protein: CASSLDGTSGYNEQFF.

The chain couples TRBV12-5 to TRBJ1-4; TRBD1 matches at 7 bases. CDR1 LGHNT and CDR2 FRNRAP come from the germline V gene. The CDR3 covers 15 residues. The ends lost 5 bases at V and 2 bases at J; junction bases unmatched: 5. The CDR3 DNA reads as TGTGCTAGTGGTCACCTGACAGGGACTAATGAAAAACTGTTTTTT. Protein sequence: CASGHLTGTNEKLFF.

This sequence joins TRBV19 and TRBJ2-6; no firm D call. The CDR3 extends over 16 amino acids. Germline V gene sequence: CDR1 LNHDA, CDR2 SQIVND (reference sequence). V lost 6 bases, J lost 0 bases, and 12 bases lay in between. The CDR3 DNA follows: TGTGCCAGTAGAAAAATCTCCGGCTCTGGGGCCAACGTCCTGACTTTC. This translates into CASRKISGSGANVLTF.

The DNA for the CDR3 is TGTGCCAGCAGTCCCGGACAGGGCTCCGGAAACACCATATATTTT. As protein: CASSPGQGSGNTIYF. V and J are TRBV6-5 and TRBJ1-3; 8 bases match TRBD1. V trimming: 5 bases; J trimming: 4 bases; junction bases outside the gene matches: 7. This CDR3 contains 15 residues. Germline CDR1 reads MNHEY; CDR2 reads SVGAGI.